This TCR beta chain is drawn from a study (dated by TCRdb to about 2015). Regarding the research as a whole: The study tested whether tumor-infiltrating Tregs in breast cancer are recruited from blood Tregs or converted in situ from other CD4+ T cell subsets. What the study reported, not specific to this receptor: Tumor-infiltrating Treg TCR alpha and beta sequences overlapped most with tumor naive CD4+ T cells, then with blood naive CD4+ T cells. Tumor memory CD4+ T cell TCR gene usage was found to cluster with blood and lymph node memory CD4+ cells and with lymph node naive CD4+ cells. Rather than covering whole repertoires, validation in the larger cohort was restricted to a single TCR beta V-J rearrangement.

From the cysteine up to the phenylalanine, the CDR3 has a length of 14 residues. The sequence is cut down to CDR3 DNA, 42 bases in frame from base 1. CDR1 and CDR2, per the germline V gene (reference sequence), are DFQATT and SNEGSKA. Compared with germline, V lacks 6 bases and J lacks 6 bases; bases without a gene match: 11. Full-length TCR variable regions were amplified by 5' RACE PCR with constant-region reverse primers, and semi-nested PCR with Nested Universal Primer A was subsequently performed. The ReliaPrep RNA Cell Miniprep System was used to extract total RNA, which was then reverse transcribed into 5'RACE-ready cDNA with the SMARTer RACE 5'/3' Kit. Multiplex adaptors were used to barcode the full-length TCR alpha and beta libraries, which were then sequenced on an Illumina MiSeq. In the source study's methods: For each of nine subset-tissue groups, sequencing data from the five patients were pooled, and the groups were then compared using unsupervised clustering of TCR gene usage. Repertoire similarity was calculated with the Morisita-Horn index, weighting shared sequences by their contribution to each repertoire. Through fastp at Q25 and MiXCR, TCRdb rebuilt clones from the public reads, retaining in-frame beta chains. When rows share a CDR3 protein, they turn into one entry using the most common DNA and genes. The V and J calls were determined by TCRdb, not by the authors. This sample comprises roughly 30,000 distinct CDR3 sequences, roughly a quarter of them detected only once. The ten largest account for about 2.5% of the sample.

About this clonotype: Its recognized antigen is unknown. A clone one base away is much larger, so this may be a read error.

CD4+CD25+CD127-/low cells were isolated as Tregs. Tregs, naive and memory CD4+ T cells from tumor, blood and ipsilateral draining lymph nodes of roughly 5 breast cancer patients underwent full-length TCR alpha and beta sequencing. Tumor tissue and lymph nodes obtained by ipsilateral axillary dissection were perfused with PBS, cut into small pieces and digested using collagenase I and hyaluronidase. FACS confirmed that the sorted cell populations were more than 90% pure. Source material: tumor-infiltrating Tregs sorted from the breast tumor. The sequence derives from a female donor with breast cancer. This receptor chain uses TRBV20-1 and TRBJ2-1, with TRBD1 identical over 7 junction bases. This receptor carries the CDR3 CSARRGSEGNEQFF. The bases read TGCAGTGCCCGCAGGGGGAGCGAGGGCAATGAGCAGTTCTTC.